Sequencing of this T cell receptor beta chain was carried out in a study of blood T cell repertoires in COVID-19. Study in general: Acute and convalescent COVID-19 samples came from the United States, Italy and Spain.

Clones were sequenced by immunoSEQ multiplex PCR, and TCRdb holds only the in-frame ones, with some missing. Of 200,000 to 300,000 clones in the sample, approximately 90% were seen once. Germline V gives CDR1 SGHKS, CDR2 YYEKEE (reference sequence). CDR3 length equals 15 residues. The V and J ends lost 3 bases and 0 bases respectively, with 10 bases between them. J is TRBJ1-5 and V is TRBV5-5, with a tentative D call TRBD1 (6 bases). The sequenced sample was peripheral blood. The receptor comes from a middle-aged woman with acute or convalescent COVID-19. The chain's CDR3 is CASSYDRTSNQPQHF. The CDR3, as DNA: TGTGCCAGCAGCTACGACAGGACTAGCAATCAGCCCCAGCATTTT.